This TCR beta chain was retrieved from a study of regulatory T cells in long-lasting Graves disease. Points from the study as a whole: Public clonotype sharing was higher in persistent than newly diagnosed patients. With persistent disease, TRBV28, TRBJ1-2 and TRBJ2-5 were the favored segments.

This CDR3 is 15 amino acids long. The J segment lost 3 bases and the V segment lost 0 bases, leaving 3 bases of the junction unmatched. The germline V gene has CDR1 MNHEY and CDR2 SVGAGI. Time point noted: newly diagnosed GD, antithyroid drugs for less than 3 months. Preparation of the TCR library used RNA extracted from PBMCs. This clonotype was found many times. Its antigen is unidentified. CDR3 regions were amplified by Arm-PCR using iRepertoire HTBI primers to build TCR beta libraries. TCRdb reprocessed the multiplex PCR reads with MiXCR, giving one entry per CDR3 protein. The data show around 330,000 distinct CDR3 sequences, 15% to 20% seen once.

Sample: peripheral blood mononuclear cells (PBMCs), taken at new diagnosis, from a patient treated with antithyroid drugs. The clonotype comes from a female donor with Graves disease. The chain recombines TRBV6-5 with TRBJ1-2; TRBD1 matches 8 bases. CDR3 region: CASSYSTGVDYGYTF. CDR3 nucleotide sequence: TGTGCCAGCAGTTACTCGACAGGGGTTGACTATGGCTACACCTTC.